This T cell receptor (beta chain) stems from a study of PD-1 blockade in classical Hodgkin lymphoma. Broader study findings: Lower baseline TCR diversity was reported for newly diagnosed patients than for healthy donors.

CDR3 length: 12 residues. V lost 8 bases, J lost 7 bases, and 7 bases stayed unmatched. Germline values: CDR1 SNHLY, CDR2 FYNNEI. Time point reported: cycle 4 day 1 (C4D1), after more than 5 weeks of nivolumab. Autologous stem cell transplantation was followed by relapse in every patient, and brentuximab vedotin exposure varied. Some clones are missing from TCRdb's copy, which holds only in-frame ones; the method was immunoSEQ multiplex PCR. The sample has tens of thousands of clones, roughly 82% seen once. About this clone itself: As yet, its antigen is unknown.

The sequenced sample was peripheral blood mononuclear cells (PBMCs), obtained before the fourth cycle of nivolumab. This receptor was obtained from a human donor with classical Hodgkin lymphoma. The chain combines TRBV2 with TRBJ1-1, with 7 bases matching TRBD1. CDR3 coding DNA: TGTGCCAGCGGGGTGGGACAGCTTGAAGCTTTCTTT. Translated, it gives CASGVGQLEAFF.